These 24 T cell receptor beta chains were sequenced from one sample in a study of cytomegalovirus exposure and HLA in healthy donors. 13 Jbeta primers and 60 Vbeta primers were used for the PCR. Sequencing used immunoSEQ multiplex PCR; TCRdb keeps in-frame clones, though not all of them. Of over 55,000 clones listed, around 80% are singletons. Sequencing input: PBMCs. Source of these receptors: a male donor in good health and CMV-seronegative.

V and J are TRBV2 and TRBJ2-2; D not certain. V was clipped by 6 bases and J by 3 bases, with 8 bases between them. Germline CDR1 reads SNHLY; CDR2 reads FYNNEI. This CDR3 has 13 residues. CDR3 sequence: CASRSHYTGELFF. In DNA, the CDR3 is TGTGCCAGCAGGAGTCACTACACCGGGGAGCTGTTTTTT. The variable domain in full, completed from reference TRBV2 and TRBJ2-2, reads EPEVTQTPSHQVTQMGQEVILRCVPISNHLYFYWYRQILGQKVEFLVSFYNNEISEKSEIFDDQFSVERPDGSNFTLKIRSTKLEDSAMYFCASRSHYTGELFFGEGSRLTVL.

This clone was seen more than once but under ten times. The V call is TRBV6-1, the J call TRBJ1-2, with D unclear. Germline loops: CDR1 MNHNS, CDR2 SASEGT. The CDR3 length is 13 residues. Trimming pared 3 bases from V and 9 bases from J, leaving 14 bases between. As DNA, the CDR3 is TGTGCCAGCAGTGAGTCCGGGTACTTCAGCTACACCTTC. Its protein is CASSESGYFSYTF.

In its sample, this clone was seen once. The chain uses TRBV7-9 and TRBJ1-2; 7 bases line up with TRBD1. The germline CDR1 and CDR2 sequences are SEHNR and FQNEAQ (reference sequence). There are 12 residues in the CDR3. CDR3 sequence reads: CAGKGAPGGYTF. The CDR3 coding sequence is TGTGCTGGTAAGGGGGCCCCTGGAGGCTACACCTTC.

This clone was found once. This CDR3 reads CASRTGGAESEAFF. The CDR3 bases are TGTGCCAGCAGGACAGGGGGCGCGGAGAGTGAAGCTTTCTTT. This chain joins TRBV28 and TRBJ1-1, with 10 bases aligning to TRBD1. Germline-derived CDR1 and CDR2 are MDHEN and SYDVKM. V was pared by 6 bases and J by 7 bases, with 8 bases of the junction left unmatched. CDR3 length: 14 amino acids.

A few counts support this clone. V usage is TRBV6-5 and J usage is TRBJ1-3; D unclear. V was shortened by 0 bases and J by 4 bases, with 4 bases between the two germline ends. The CDR3 spans 13 residues. Germline assignment: CDR1 MNHEY and CDR2 SVGAGI. CDR3 nucleotides: TGTGCCAGCAGTTACTCGGCCGGAAACACCATATATTTT. It specifies CASSYSAGNTIYF.

This rearrangement joins TRBV29-1 to TRBJ1-5; 7 nucleotides line up with TRBD1. The V gene's germline CDR1 is SQVTM and CDR2 ANQGSEA. Losses at the gene ends were 3 bases for V and 1 base for J; bases not matched to a gene: 3. This CDR3 comprises 14 residues. The DNA of the CDR3 is TGCAGCGTTGATGAGACAGGGAGCAATCAGCCCCAGCATTTT. It codes for CSVDETGSNQPQHF.

Only a few counts were recorded for this clone. The chain has TRBV7-3 and TRBJ1-2; 10 bases map to TRBD1. V lost 5 bases and J lost 8; bases outside the gene matches: 5. Germline lookup yields CDR1 SGHTA and CDR2 FQGTGA. The CDR3 loop spans 13 amino acids. CDR3 in DNA: TGTGCCAGCAGCCCGGGGACAGGGGAAGGCTACACCTTC. This translates into CASSPGTGEGYTF.

The chain combines TRBV19 with TRBJ1-5; no firm D call. Per germline, CDR1 LNHDA and CDR2 SQIVND (reference sequence). V was shortened by 7 bases and J by 0 bases, with 13 bases between the two germline ends. The CDR3 totals 15 residues. Written as DNA, the CDR3 is TGTGCCAGTACCTTTCAGGTATATAGCAATCAGCCCCAGCATTTT. Amino acids: CASTFQVYSNQPQHF.

The chain carries TRBV5-6 and TRBJ1-2; 7 bases map to TRBD1. The germline V gene encodes CDR1 SGHDT and CDR2 YYEEEE. The CDR3 is 14 residues long. Trimming cost V 2 bases and J 3 bases; bases outside gene matches: 4. The CDR3 protein is CASSLQGFDYGYTF. CDR3 DNA sequence: TGTGCCAGCAGCTTACAGGGGTTTGACTATGGCTACACCTTC.

The chain combines TRBV11-2 with TRBJ2-1; no clear D gene. The CDR3 has 11 residues. Germline loops: CDR1 SGHAT, CDR2 FQNNGV. Deletions cut 6 bases from V and 9 bases from J, with 9 bases between. DNA of the CDR3: TGTGCCAGCAGTCGGAGTGTTGAGCAGTTCTTC. This encodes CASSRSVEQFF.

This clone was seen only once. The rearrangement links TRBV7-6 to TRBJ2-7; D not resolved. The V gene's germline CDR1 is SGHVS and CDR2 FNYEAQ. There are 14 residues in the CDR3. V shed 1 base and J shed 2 bases, with 9 bases lying between them. CDR3 in amino acids: CASSLDAVTYEQYF. CDR3 nucleotides: TGTGCCAGCAGCTTAGATGCGGTAACCTACGAGCAGTACTTC.

The gene calls are TRBV2 and TRBJ1-4; weak D call: TRBD1 (5 bases). The germline V gene encodes CDR1 SNHLY and CDR2 FYNNEI. V shed 6 bases and J shed 2 bases, with 10 bases lying between them. This CDR3 is 14 amino acids long. The CDR3 DNA follows: TGTGCCAGCAGAGCGACAGCCACTAATGAAAAACTGTTTTTT. Residues: CASRATATNEKLFF.

In its sample, this clone was seen once. This chain uses TRBV21-1 with TRBJ1-2. TRBV21-1 is assigned pseudogene status. The CDR3 contains 11 residues. CDR3 loop: CASKTGYGYTF. The CDR3 DNA reads as TGTGCCAGCAAGACGGGGTATGGCTACACCTTC.

This chain joins TRBV7-6 and TRBJ1-6; TRBD1 matches at 7 bases. Trimming took 5 bases from V and 8 from J; bases not matched to a gene: 3. The CDR3 has 13 amino acids. From germline, CDR1 is SGHVS and CDR2 FNYEAQ. The CDR3 sequence is CASSPDRDSPLHF. Here the CDR3 DNA reads TGTGCCAGCAGCCCCGACAGGGATTCACCCCTCCACTTT.

This sequence joins TRBV29-1 and TRBJ2-1, with a tentative D call TRBD1 (5 bases). The length of the CDR3 is 14 residues. Germline V gives CDR1 SQVTM, CDR2 ANQGSEA. The germline V and J ends were trimmed by 8 bases and 6 bases, with 20 bases remaining between them. DNA of the CDR3: TGCAGCTTCAAGAGTCAGGGTCACCCCAATGAGCAGTTCTTC. This gives the protein CSFKSQGHPNEQFF.

The chain combines TRBV6-6 with TRBJ1-2; no definite D call. The CDR3 is 14 residues long. Trimming cost V 6 bases and J 1 base, with 12 bases left between them. Germline lookup yields CDR1 MNHNY and CDR2 SVGAGI (reference sequence). Here the CDR3 reads CASSPSQVNYGYTF. In DNA, the CDR3 is TGTGCCAGCAGCCCTAGCCAGGTTAACTATGGCTACACCTTC.

This clone was picked up a small number of times. This sequence joins TRBV4-3 and TRBJ1-2, with 11 bases that match TRBD1. The J segment lost 6 bases and the V segment lost 3 bases, leaving 9 bases of the junction unmatched. CDR1 and CDR2 (germline): LGHNA, YSLEER. The CDR3 runs 16 residues. This chain's CDR3 is CASSQDGTGGKDGYTF. The CDR3 DNA sequence: TGCGCCAGCAGCCAGGATGGGACAGGGGGAAAGGATGGCTACACCTTC.

This chain links TRBV5-6 with TRBJ1-2; TRBD1 aligns across 9 bases. Germline lookup yields CDR1 SGHDT and CDR2 YYEEEE. V shed 2 bases, J shed 6 bases, and the junction held 5 bases outside the gene matches. The CDR3 runs to 14 residues. The CDR3 loop reads CASSFGTGGNGYTF. The DNA of the CDR3 is TGTGCCAGCAGCTTTGGTACAGGGGGCAATGGCTACACCTTC.

The chain carries TRBV5-6 and TRBJ1-2, with D uncertain. Germline lookup yields CDR1 SGHDT and CDR2 YYEEEE. CDR3 length: 12 amino acids. Trimming stripped 4 bases from V and 6 bases from J, with 10 bases between. In nucleotides, the CDR3 is TGTGCCAGCAGCGTCTCAGCGGATGGCTACACCTTC. Translation gives CASSVSADGYTF.

This chain connects TRBV19 to TRBJ2-5; 7 bases map to TRBD2. V was pared by 0 bases and J by 5 bases, with 3 bases of the junction left unmatched. Per the germline V gene, CDR1 is LNHDA and CDR2 is SQIVND (reference sequence). The length of the CDR3 is 14 residues. DNA for the CDR3: TGTGCCAGTAGTATAGAGGGGCGGGGGGAGACCCAGTACTTC. It codes for CASSIEGRGETQYF.

J is TRBJ1-3 and V is TRBV5-5, with D perhaps matching TRBD1 (6 bases). Germline lookup yields CDR1 SGHKS and CDR2 YYEKEE (reference sequence). CDR3 length equals 16 residues. V was clipped by 0 bases and J by 4 bases, with 14 bases between them. CDR3 in DNA: TGTGCCAGCAGCTTGGAGCGGGGGGCATCGGGAAACACCATATATTTT. Amino acid sequence: CASSLERGASGNTIYF.

The chain links TRBV10-3 to TRBJ1-3; perhaps TRBD1 as D (6 bases). Germline loops: CDR1 ENHRY, CDR2 SYGVKD. V was cut by 2 bases and J by 4 bases, with 15 bases left in between. This CDR3 region has 16 residues. The CDR3 spells CAISEGGGGKGNTIYF. In DNA, the CDR3 is TGTGCCATCAGTGAGGGGGGGGGCGGCAAAGGAAACACCATATATTTT.

The V and J genes are TRBV7-6 and TRBJ2-3, with D perhaps matching TRBD2 (7 bases). The CDR3 covers 15 residues. V dropped 4 bases and J dropped 4 bases, with 15 bases sitting between them. From germline, CDR1 is SGHVS and CDR2 FNYEAQ. The CDR3 sequence is CASSSEAGAADTQYF. CDR3 nucleotide sequence: TGTGCCAGCAGCTCCGAGGCGGGGGCTGCAGATACGCAGTATTTT.

V gene TRBV28 combines with J gene TRBJ2-3; 8 bases are a match to TRBD2. The germline CDR1 and CDR2 sequences are MDHEN and SYDVKM. CDR3 length: 15 amino acids. The J segment lost 3 bases and the V segment lost 5 bases, leaving 7 bases of the junction unmatched. The CDR3 loop reads CASSLFRGGTDTQYF. The CDR3 DNA follows: TGTGCCAGCAGTCTCTTCCGGGGGGGTACAGATACGCAGTATTTT.